This TCR beta chain was documented in a study of blood T cells in healthy people across ages. Study-wide points: With naive T cell percentage, TCR beta diversity showed a strong correlation.

This CDR3 region has 14 residues. Germline V gene lookup returns CDR1 SGHVS and CDR2 FNYEAQ. The V gene lost 0 bases and the J gene lost 3 bases, with 8 bases spanning the gap. For the second PCR, which ran for roughly 6 to 12 cycles, a sample-barcoded 5' primer and a J-beta primer mix were used. Per-sample output comprised a minimum of 2.5 million paired-end reads containing CDR3. TCRdb processed the 5' RACE reads anew with MiXCR; each CDR3 protein has one entry. The data show under 2 million distinct CDR3 sequences, roughly a third seen once. Extraction yielded at least 5 micrograms of total RNA per sample. Only a few counts were recorded for this clonotype. Its antigen is still unknown.

Sequenced: blood. This chain uses TRBV7-6 with TRBJ1-1, with unresolved D. This receptor was identified in a woman under 40 in good health. The CDR3 DNA sequence: TGTGCCAGCAGCTTAGCGCTGTCCGACACTGAAGCTTTCTTT. Translated, it gives CASSLALSDTEAFF.